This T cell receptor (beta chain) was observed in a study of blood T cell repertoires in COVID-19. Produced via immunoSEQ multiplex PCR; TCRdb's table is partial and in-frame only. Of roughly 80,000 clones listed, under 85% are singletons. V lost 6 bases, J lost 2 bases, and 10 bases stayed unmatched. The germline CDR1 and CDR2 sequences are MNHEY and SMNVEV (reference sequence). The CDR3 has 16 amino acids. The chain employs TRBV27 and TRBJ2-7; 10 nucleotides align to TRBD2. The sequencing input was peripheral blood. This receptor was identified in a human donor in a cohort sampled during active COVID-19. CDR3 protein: CASSALAGVPTYEQYF. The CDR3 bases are TGTGCCAGCAGCGCTCTAGCGGGGGTCCCAACCTACGAGCAGTACTTC.